Many counts were recorded for the clone carrying this T cell receptor beta chain. RNA transcripts served as the template for amplifying TCR beta CDR3 regions. First-round RT-PCR with HTBI primers amplified the TCR CDR3 region. From the multiplex PCR reads, TCRdb called clonotypes with MiXCR, one entry per CDR3 protein. Here the sample spans fewer than 450,000 distinct CDR3 sequences, over 11% being singletons. This entry is derived from a study of T cells in Graves' hyperthyroidism and ophthalmopathy. Study background: Before any treatment, at initial diagnosis, peripheral blood was collected.

The CDR3 extends over 14 amino acids. V dropped 2 bases and J dropped 3 bases, with 10 bases sitting between them. CDR1 DFQATT and CDR2 SNEGSKA come from the germline V gene (reference sequence). Active moderate-to-severe ophthalmopathy, Clinical Activity Score at least 3, NOSPECS at least 4, under 3 months' duration. The PBMCs were taken from about 10 ml of fresh peripheral blood. This receptor was taken from a man aged 50 to 59 with Graves' ophthalmopathy. Specimen: blood. This chain connects TRBV20-1 to TRBJ2-2, with TRBD1 as a possible D gene (5 bases). The CDR3 region has the DNA TGCAGTGCTAGACGACAGTTCTACACCGGGGAGCTGTTTTTT. It translates to CSARRQFYTGELFF.